These 7 T cell receptor beta chains originate from one sample sequenced in a study of T cell changes during pregnancy in multiple sclerosis. Data came from immunoSEQ multiplex PCR; TCRdb stores just in-frame clones and leaves some out. Of 30,000 to 40,000 clones listed, roughly 89% are singletons. Source: CD8+ T cells from peripheral blood mononuclear cells, taken in the second trimester of pregnancy. The receptors here all came from a female donor with multiple sclerosis, enrolled in a pregnancy study.

J is TRBJ1-1 and V is TRBV9; D remains ambiguous. The CDR3 loop spans 12 amino acids. CDR1 and CDR2 from the germline V gene are SGDLS and YYNGEE. V gave up 3 bases and J gave up 1 base, with 4 bases separating them. The CDR3 spells CASSGANTEAFF. CDR3 bases: TGTGCCAGCAGCGGGGCGAACACTGAAGCTTTCTTT.

V and J are TRBV2 and TRBJ1-2; D uncertain. The ends were cut back, 7 bases at V and 4 bases at J, with 7 bases in the middle. This CDR3 spans 11 amino acids. Germline V lookup: CDR1 SNHLY, CDR2 FYNNEI. The CDR3 DNA is TGTGCCAGCACGTCCCCCTATGGCTACACCTTC. Residues: CASTSPYGYTF.

The V and J genes are TRBV28 and TRBJ2-7, with 9 bases identical to TRBD2. Germline trimming cut 3 bases from V and 5 bases from J; bases unmatched to any gene: 5. The CDR3 covers 14 residues. CDR1 MDHEN and CDR2 SYDVKM come from the germline V gene. The DNA for the CDR3 is TGTGCCAGCAGTTTGCGGGAGGGCCCAGACGAGCAGTACTTC. Translation gives CASSLREGPDEQYF.

The V call is TRBV27, the J call TRBJ2-3, with 11 bases that match TRBD2. The germline V gene has CDR1 MNHEY and CDR2 SMNVEV (reference sequence). The CDR3 totals 15 residues. V lost 6 bases, J lost 3 bases, and 5 bases stayed unmatched. In DNA, the CDR3 is TGTGCCAGCAGCCTAGCGGGAGGAAGTACAGATACGCAGTATTTT. Its protein product is CASSLAGGSTDTQYF.

This clone was seen just once. This chain uses TRBV2 with TRBJ1-4, with 9 bases lining up with TRBD1. Per germline, CDR1 SNHLY and CDR2 FYNNEI. The CDR3 loop spans 16 amino acids. V shed 0 bases, J shed 12 bases, and the junction held 11 bases outside the gene matches. The CDR3, as DNA: TGTGCCAGCAGTGAAGCCAGGGACAGGGCGGTTGTGGAACTGTTTTTT. This translates into CASSEARDRAVVELFF. The whole variable domain, remainder taken from reference TRBV2 and TRBJ1-4, is EPEVTQTPSHQVTQMGQEVILRCVPISNHLYFYWYRQILGQKVEFLVSFYNNEISEKSEIFDDQFSVERPDGSNFTLKIRSTKLEDSAMYFCASSEARDRAVVELFFGSGTQLSVL.

CDR3 residues: CASSDGTYYGYTF. Written as DNA, the CDR3 is TGTGCCAGCAGTGATGGCACCTACTATGGCTACACCTTC. The rearrangement uses TRBV25-1 and TRBJ1-2; D is undetermined. V lost 3 bases and J 3 bases, leaving 8 bases between the germline ends. Germline V gives CDR1 MGHDK, CDR2 SYGVNS. There are 13 residues in the CDR3.

The table lists this clone with many counts. The chain links TRBV9 to TRBJ2-1; 9 nucleotides agree with TRBD2. The CDR3 has 14 residues. Germline V gives CDR1 SGDLS, CDR2 YYNGEE. V lost 0 bases to trimming and J lost 7 bases; unmatched junction nucleotides: 2. CDR3 bases: TGTGCCAGCAGCGTAGCTAGCGGGGCAAATGAGCAGTTCTTC. This translates into CASSVASGANEQFF.